This entry is about one T cell receptor (beta chain). The antigen is not known. The method was immunoSEQ multiplex PCR; TCRdb's version includes in-frame clones alone and lacks a portion of them. The sample holds 2 million to 2.5 million clones, about 92% seen once. The data belong to a study of shared clonotypes between healthy human individuals. Study results and caveats: Clonotype sharing among the donors was expected to vary with sequencing depth.

The CDR3 is 19 amino acids. The V and J ends lost 1 base and 1 base respectively, with 20 bases between them. The germline gives CDR1 KGHSH, CDR2 LQKENI. The chain joins TRBV18 to TRBJ2-1, with no clear D. The TCR originated in a young man in good health. Some clones in this sample may be carry-over from other donors' samples. Input material: naive CD4+ T cells from PBMCs. Specified subset: CD45RA+ positively selected. The CDR3, as DNA: TGTGCCAGCTCACCACTAGTGCCCAGTGGGGTAGGATCCTACAATGAGCAGTTCTTC. Its translation is CASSPLVPSGVGSYNEQFF.